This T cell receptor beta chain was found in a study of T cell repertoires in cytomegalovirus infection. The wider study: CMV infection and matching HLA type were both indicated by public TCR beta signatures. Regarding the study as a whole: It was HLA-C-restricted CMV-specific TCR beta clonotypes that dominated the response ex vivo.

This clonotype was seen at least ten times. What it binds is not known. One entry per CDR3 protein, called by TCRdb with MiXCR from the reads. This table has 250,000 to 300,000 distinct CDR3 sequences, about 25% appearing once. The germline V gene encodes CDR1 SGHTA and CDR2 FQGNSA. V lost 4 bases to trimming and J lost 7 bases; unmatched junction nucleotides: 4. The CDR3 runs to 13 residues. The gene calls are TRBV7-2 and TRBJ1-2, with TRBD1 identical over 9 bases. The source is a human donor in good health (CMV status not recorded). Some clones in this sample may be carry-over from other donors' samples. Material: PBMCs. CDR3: CASSSSQGAGYTF. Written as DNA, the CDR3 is TGTGCCAGCAGCTCTTCACAGGGGGCTGGCTACACCTTC.